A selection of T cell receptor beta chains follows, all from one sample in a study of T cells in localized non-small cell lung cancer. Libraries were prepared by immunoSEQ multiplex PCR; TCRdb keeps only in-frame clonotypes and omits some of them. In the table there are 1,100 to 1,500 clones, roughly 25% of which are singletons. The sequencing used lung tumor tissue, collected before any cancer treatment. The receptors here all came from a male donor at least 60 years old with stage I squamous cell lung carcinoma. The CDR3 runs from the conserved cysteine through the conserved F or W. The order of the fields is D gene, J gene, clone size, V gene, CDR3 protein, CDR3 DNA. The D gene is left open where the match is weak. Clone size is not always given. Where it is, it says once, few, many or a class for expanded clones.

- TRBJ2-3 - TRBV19 CASRDRLESTDTQYF TGTGCCAGTAGGGACCGGCTAGAGTCCACAGATACGCAGTATTTT
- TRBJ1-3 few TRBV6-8 CASSYSYTPGNTIYF TGTGCCAGCAGTTACTCGTATACCCCAGGAAACACCATATATTTT
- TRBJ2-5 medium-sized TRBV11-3 CASSLVTPNLGVQETQYF TGTGCCAGCAGCTTAGTAACGCCTAACCTAGGGGTCCAAGAGACCCAGTACTTC
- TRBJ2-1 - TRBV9 CARPILYNEQFF TGTGCCAGACCGATTTTATACAATGAGCAGTTCTTC
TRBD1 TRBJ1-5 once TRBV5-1 CASSSDGQANQPQHF TGCGCCAGCAGCTCTGACGGACAGGCCAATCAGCCCCAGCATTTT
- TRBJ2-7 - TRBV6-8 CASRDNRGFRNEQYF TGTGCCAGCAGGGATAACAGAGGATTTAGGAACGAGCAGTACTTC
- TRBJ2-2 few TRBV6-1 CASSEAFDLAATGELFF TGTGCCAGCAGTGAAGCGTTTGACTTAGCGGCTACCGGGGAGCTGTTTTTT
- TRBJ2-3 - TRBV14 CASSRILPGGTDTQYF TGTGCCAGCAGCCGCATATTACCGGGAGGCACAGATACGCAGTATTTT
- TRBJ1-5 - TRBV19 CASAPGRESNQPQHF TGTGCCAGCGCCCCTGGCAGGGAGAGCAATCAGCCCCAGCATTTT
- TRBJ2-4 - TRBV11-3 CASSLVTGAAVAKNIQYF TGTGCCAGCAGCTTGGTAACGGGGGCCGCTGTTGCCAAAAACATTCAGTACTTC
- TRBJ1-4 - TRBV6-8 CASRPPDGSEKLFF TGTGCCAGCAGGCCCCCGGACGGATCCGAAAAACTGTTTTTT
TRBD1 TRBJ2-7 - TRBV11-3 CASSLGQGVYEQYF TGTGCCAGCAGCTTGGGACAGGGGGTCTACGAGCAGTACTTC
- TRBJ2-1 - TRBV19 CASSRSPLGSYNEQFF TGTGCCAGTAGCCGTAGTCCCCTGGGCTCCTACAATGAGCAGTTCTTC
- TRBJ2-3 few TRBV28 CASSTFTGSTDTQYF TGTGCCAGCAGTACCTTCACGGGGAGCACAGATACGCAGTATTTT
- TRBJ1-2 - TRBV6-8 CASSRGGEYYGYTF TGTGCCAGCAGCAGGGGCGGGGAGTACTATGGCTACACCTTC
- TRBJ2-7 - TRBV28 CASRPNAGTQYF TGTGCCAGCAGACCAAACGCTGGGACACAGTACTTC
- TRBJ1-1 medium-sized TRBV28 CASRGAGGTEAFF TGTGCCAGTAGGGGAGCGGGGGGCACTGAAGCTTTCTTT
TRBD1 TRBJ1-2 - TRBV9 CASSVGQGAGGYTF TGTGCCAGCAGTGTGGGACAGGGGGCAGGTGGCTACACCTTC
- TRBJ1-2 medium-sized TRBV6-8 CASSSDSSNYGYTF TGTGCCAGCAGCTCAGACAGCTCTAACTATGGCTACACCTTC
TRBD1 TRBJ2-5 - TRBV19 CASGWSVGGVETQYF TGTGCCAGTGGGTGGTCTGTAGGGGGCGTGGAGACCCAGTACTTC
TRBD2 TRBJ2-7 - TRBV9 CASTTTSGSSYEQYF TGTGCCAGCACAACCACTAGCGGGTCTTCCTACGAGCAGTACTTC
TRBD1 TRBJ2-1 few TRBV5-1 CASSLGGGQGLSYNEQFF TGCGCCAGCAGCTTGGGCGGGGGACAGGGCCTCTCCTACAATGAGCAGTTCTTC
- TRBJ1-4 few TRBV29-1 CSVAFTGQDEKLFF TGCAGCGTTGCATTTACAGGGCAGGATGAAAAACTGTTTTTT
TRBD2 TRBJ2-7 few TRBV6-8 CASSRLAVDEQYF TGTGCCAGCAGTCGACTAGCGGTCGACGAGCAGTACTTC
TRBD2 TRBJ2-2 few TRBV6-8 CASSYSSGTSGSGELFF TGTGCCAGCAGTTACTCGAGCGGGACTAGCGGGTCTGGGGAGCTGTTTTTT
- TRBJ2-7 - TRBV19 CASSIGGTNYYEQYF TGTGCCAGTAGTATAGGAGGGACCAATTACTACGAGCAGTACTTC
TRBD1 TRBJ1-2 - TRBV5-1 CASSFGQGANYGYTF TGCGCCAGCAGCTTTGGACAGGGCGCTAACTATGGCTACACCTTC
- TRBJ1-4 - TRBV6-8 CASSVGFRTNEKLFF TGTGCCAGCAGTGTCGGGTTTCGGACTAATGAAAAACTGTTTTTT
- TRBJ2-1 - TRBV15 CATRKYSGASSYNEQFF TGTGCCACCAGAAAATATAGCGGAGCAAGCTCCTACAATGAGCAGTTCTTC
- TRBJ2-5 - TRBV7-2 CASSEPDWAVRETQYF TGTGCCAGCAGCGAACCGGATTGGGCAGTCCGGGAGACCCAGTACTTC
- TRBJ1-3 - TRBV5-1 CASSLAAGSSGNTIYF TGCGCCAGCAGCTTGGCGGCAGGGAGCTCTGGAAACACCATATATTTT
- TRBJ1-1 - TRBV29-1 CSVRGGRTEAFF TGCAGCGTGAGAGGGGGGAGGACTGAAGCTTTCTTT
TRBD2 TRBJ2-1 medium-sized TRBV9 CASSGPGTSSYNEQFF TGTGCCAGCAGTGGACCCGGGACTAGCTCCTACAATGAGCAGTTCTTC
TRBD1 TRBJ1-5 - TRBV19 CASSKQGVRNQPQHF TGTGCCAGTAGTAAACAGGGGGTTAGGAATCAGCCCCAGCATTTT
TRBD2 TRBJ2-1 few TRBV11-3 CASSPRPGGGGGEQFF TGTGCTAGCAGCCCCAGACCCGGGGGCGGCGGGGGGGAGCAGTTCTTC
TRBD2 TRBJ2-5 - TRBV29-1 CSVAGASGRGRETQYF TGCAGCGTTGCCGGGGCGAGCGGGAGAGGGAGAGAGACCCAGTACTTC
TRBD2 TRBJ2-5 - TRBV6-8 CASSPQPSVGGRETQYF TGTGCCAGCAGTCCCCAGCCTAGCGTGGGGGGGAGAGAGACCCAGTACTTC
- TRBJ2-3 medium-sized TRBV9 CASSVNKGASGTDTQYF TGTGCCAGCAGCGTAAATAAAGGGGCTAGCGGCACAGATACGCAGTATTTT
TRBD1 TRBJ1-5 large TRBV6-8 CASSPQGQGRNQPQHF TGTGCCAGCAGCCCCCAAGGACAGGGGAGGAATCAGCCCCAGCATTTT
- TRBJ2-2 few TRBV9 CASSVDPGPTSLGELFF TGTGCCAGCAGCGTAGACCCGGGCCCTACTAGCCTCGGGGAGCTGTTTTTT
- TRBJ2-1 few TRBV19 CASSIFNPISYNEQFF TGTGCCAGTAGTATTTTCAACCCGATCTCCTACAATGAGCAGTTCTTC
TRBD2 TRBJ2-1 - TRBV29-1 CSGSGSGDSYNEQFF TGCAGCGGTAGCGGGAGTGGCGACTCCTACAATGAGCAGTTCTTC
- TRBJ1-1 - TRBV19 CASSVRGRGNTEAFF TGTGCCAGTAGTGTCCGGGGGAGGGGGAACACTGAAGCTTTCTTT
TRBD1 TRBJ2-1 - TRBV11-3 CASSLGLGQGGVYNEQFF TGTGCCAGCAGCTTAGGGCTTGGACAGGGGGGAGTCTACAATGAGCAGTTCTTC
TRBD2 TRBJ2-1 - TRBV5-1 CASDLTSGRKNEQFF TGCGCCAGCGATTTGACTAGCGGGAGGAAGAATGAGCAGTTCTTC